Each of the 20 T cell receptor beta chains below was sequenced from the same sample in a study of identical twins. Using its own MiXCR run on the 5' RACE reads, TCRdb lists one record per CDR3 protein. The sample contains 600,000 to 700,000 distinct CDR3 sequences, 20% to 25% of which appear only once. This sample was also put to use in a study of T cells expressing NK-cell markers.

Sequenced material: PBMCs. These receptors were collected from a woman between 18 and 29 years old in good health.

This chain links TRBV20-1 with TRBJ2-3; TRBD2 might be the D (7 bases). The V end lost 5 bases, the J end lost 3 bases, and 18 bases lay between the germline ends. CDR1 DFQATT and CDR2 SNEGSKA come from the germline V gene (reference sequence). CDR3 length: 15 residues. The CDR3 is CSALRGGGPTDTQYF. As DNA, the CDR3 is TGCAGTGCTCTGAGAGGGGGGGGCCCGACAGATACGCAGTATTTT.

There are many counts of this clonotype. The chain joins TRBV7-2 to TRBJ2-1; 8 positions match TRBD2. The CDR3 spans 16 residues. Germline CDR1 and CDR2: SGHTA and FQGNSA. V gave up 2 bases and J gave up 12 bases; unmatched junction bases: 15. The CDR3 loop is CASSLWVSGGGRGQFF. The DNA of the CDR3 is TGTGCCAGCAGCTTATGGGTATCGGGGGGGGGAAGAGGGCAGTTCTTC.

This chain joins TRBV4-3 and TRBJ2-1, with D possibly being TRBD2 (6 bases). Germline lookup yields CDR1 LGHNA and CDR2 YSLEER. The V end lost 0 bases, the J end lost 3 bases, and 9 bases lay between the germline ends. This CDR3 contains 15 residues. As DNA, the CDR3 is TGCGCCAGCAGCCAAGAGCGGGACGGCTACAATGAGCAGTTCTTC. It translates to CASSQERDGYNEQFF.

This clonotype was seen a few times. V usage is TRBV30 and J usage is TRBJ2-3, with D unclear. Germline assignment: CDR1 GTSNPN and CDR2 SVGIG (reference sequence). V was cut by 0 bases and J by 2 bases, with 15 bases left in between. The CDR3 consists of 16 residues. In nucleotides, the CDR3 is TGTGCCTGGAGTGTAAACCCACCACCCTACACAGATACGCAGTATTTT. Its protein product is CAWSVNPPPYTDTQYF.

This clonotype appeared many times. This sequence joins TRBV29-1 and TRBJ2-7; TRBD1 matches 9 bases. The CDR3 loop spans 13 amino acids. Germline CDR1 and CDR2: SQVTM and ANQGSEA. V was pared by 6 bases and J by 1 base, with 4 bases of the junction left unmatched. This CDR3 is CSVGQGASYEQYF. The CDR3 bases are TGCAGCGTGGGACAGGGAGCGTCCTACGAGCAGTACTTC.

This rearrangement joins TRBV5-5 to TRBJ2-5; TRBD1 matches 12 bases. Germline-derived CDR1 and CDR2 are SGHKS and YYEKEE (reference sequence). The V segment lost 1 base and the J segment 5 bases; nucleotides outside the gene matches: 12. This CDR3 has 18 residues. The CDR3 sequence: CASSLNRDRGRGRETQYF. CDR3 nucleotides: TGTGCCAGCAGCTTGAACCGGGACAGGGGGCGAGGGAGGGAGACCCAGTACTTC.

This chain joins TRBV3-2 and TRBJ1-6; TRBD1, the table's D call, was not compared with the DNA. TRBV3-2 is given as a pseudogene. This CDR3 has 16 amino acids. The CDR3 DNA is TGTGCCTGCTGCCAAGGGGACAGGCTCTATAATTCACCCCTCCACTTT. Amino acid sequence: CACCQGDRLYNSPLHF.

At least ten counts were recorded for this clonotype. The chain links TRBV20-1 to TRBJ2-3; D is uncertain. V was shortened by 0 bases and J by 2 bases, with 12 bases between the two germline ends. The germline CDR1 and CDR2 sequences are DFQATT and SNEGSKA (reference sequence). The CDR3 loop spans 15 amino acids. This CDR3 reads CSARDFKKITDTQYF. In DNA, the CDR3 is TGCAGTGCTAGAGATTTCAAGAAGATCACAGATACGCAGTATTTT.

The chain is built from TRBV12-3 or TRBV12-4 and TRBJ2-1; the D is unclear. The ends were cut back, 2 bases at V and 7 bases at J, with 9 bases in the middle. CDR3 length equals 13 residues. CDR3 sequence reads: CASSLRPRNEQFF. CDR3 DNA sequence: TGTGCCAGCAGTTTAAGACCCCGTAATGAGCAGTTCTTC.

This clonotype was seen a few times. The chain couples TRBV7-2 to TRBJ2-1; possibly TRBD2 for D (7 bases). V lost 1 base to trimming and J lost 7 bases, with 14 bases between them. CDR1 SGHTA and CDR2 FQGNSA come from the germline V gene. The CDR3 has 15 residues. The CDR3 nucleotides read TGTGCCAGCAGCTTAGAAGGGGGGGTGGCGAATGAGCAGTTCTTC. Its protein product is CASSLEGGVANEQFF.

This clonotype was observed a few times. The chain uses TRBV7-8 and TRBJ2-3; TRBD2 might be the D (6 bases). This CDR3 spans 14 amino acids. Germline V gene sequence: CDR1 SGHVS, CDR2 FQNEAQ. The ends were cut back, 5 bases at V and 6 bases at J, with 15 bases in the middle. The CDR3 region has the DNA TGTGCCAGCAGCGCCCGGGAGCCTCGGGATACGCAGTATTTT. Translating it yields CASSAREPRDTQYF. The complete variable domain, with remaining parts taken from reference TRBV7-8 and TRBJ2-3, reads GAGVSQSPRYKVAKRGQDVALRCDPISGHVSLFWYQQALGQGPEFLTYFQNEAQLDKSGLPSDRFFAERPEGSVSTLKIQRTQQEDSAVYLCASSAREPRDTQYFGPGTRLTVL.

The rearrangement links TRBV20-1 to TRBJ2-7; tentative D call: TRBD2 (6 bases). The CDR3 is 13 residues long. Germline V lookup: CDR1 DFQATT, CDR2 SNEGSKA (reference sequence). The V end was cut by 2 bases, the J end by 5 bases, with 13 bases between. The CDR3 loop is CSARKARRDEQYF. The CDR3 DNA is TGCAGTGCTAGAAAAGCCAGGAGGGACGAGCAGTACTTC.

This clonotype showed up just a few times. V gene TRBV20-1 combines with J gene TRBJ2-7, with D tentatively TRBD1 (6 bases). Trimming removed 0 bases at V and 5 bases at J, with 17 bases between. CDR1 DFQATT and CDR2 SNEGSKA come from the germline V gene (reference sequence). CDR3 length equals 15 residues. The CDR3 DNA reads TGCAGTGCTAGAGAGAATGCGGACAGTCGGAACGAGCAGTACTTC. This codes for CSARENADSRNEQYF.

The V and J genes are TRBV7-9 and TRBJ2-5, with 7 bases that match TRBD2. Germline-derived CDR1 and CDR2 are SEHNR and FQNEAQ (reference sequence). The CDR3 is made up of 15 amino acids. V lost 0 bases to trimming and J lost 3 bases; unmatched junction nucleotides: 4. CDR3 sequence (DNA): TGTGCCAGCAGCTTAGCGAGAGCGGGGAAAGAGACCCAGTACTTC. Translation gives CASSLARAGKETQYF.

This clonotype was detected only a few times. The chain joins TRBV11-3 to TRBJ2-1, with 12 bases fitting TRBD2. V was pared by 1 base and J by 6 bases, with 4 bases of the junction left unmatched. The CDR3 is 16 residues long. Germline V gives CDR1 SGHNT, CDR2 YENEEA. CDR3 sequence reads: CASSLGLTSGSNEQFF. CDR3 sequence (DNA): TGTGCCAGCAGCTTAGGTCTGACTAGCGGGAGCAATGAGCAGTTCTTC.

The chain uses TRBV19 and TRBJ2-5, with D possibly matching TRBD2 (6 bases). CDR3 length equals 13 residues. Germline CDR1 LNHDA, CDR2 SQIVND (reference sequence). V was shortened by 5 bases and J by 5 bases, with 12 bases between the two germline ends. The CDR3 DNA follows: TGTGCCAGTAGTGAGACTAGTAGGGAGACCCAGTACTTC. It translates to CASSETSRETQYF.

This clonotype has ten or more counts. This chain joins TRBV5-1 and TRBJ1-6; weak D call: TRBD1 (5 bases). With 4 bases removed from V and 10 bases from J, the gap between germline ends came to 15 bases. CDR3 length equals 14 residues. In germline, CDR1 is SGHRS, CDR2 YFSETQ. The CDR3 is CASSPIEGNSPLHF. The DNA for the CDR3 is TGCGCCAGCAGCCCCATTGAGGGGAACTCACCCCTCCACTTT.

There are a few counts of this clonotype. The V and J genes are TRBV29-1 and TRBJ2-2; 8 nucleotides line up with TRBD2. Germline V gene lookup returns CDR1 SQVTM and CDR2 ANQGSEA. After removal of 7 bases from V and 1 base from J, the junction contained 5 bases not matched to a gene. The CDR3 length is 14 residues. This CDR3 reads CSARAGVNTGELFF. The CDR3 DNA follows: TGCAGCGCCCGAGCGGGAGTGAACACCGGGGAGCTGTTTTTT.

This clonotype has a handful of counts. V usage is TRBV27 and J usage is TRBJ1-6; weak D call: TRBD1 (5 bases). CDR1 is MNHEY, CDR2 SMNVEV, per germline (reference sequence). Trimming took 3 bases from V and 6 from J, leaving 9 bases between them. This CDR3 has 14 residues. CDR3 sequence: CASSLGVSNSPLHF. DNA of the CDR3: TGTGCCAGCAGTTTGGGGGTATCTAATTCACCCCTCCACTTT.

This clonotype has just a few counts. The V and J genes are TRBV20-1 and TRBJ2-1, with 8 bases aligning to TRBD2. V gave up 4 bases and J gave up 7 bases; unmatched junction bases: 9. Germline V CDR1 and CDR2: DFQATT, SNEGSKA (reference sequence). There are 14 residues in the CDR3. Written as DNA, the CDR3 is TGCAGTGCTATTTTTACCGGGACTAGTAATGAGCAGTTCTTC. Translating gives CSAIFTGTSNEQFF.